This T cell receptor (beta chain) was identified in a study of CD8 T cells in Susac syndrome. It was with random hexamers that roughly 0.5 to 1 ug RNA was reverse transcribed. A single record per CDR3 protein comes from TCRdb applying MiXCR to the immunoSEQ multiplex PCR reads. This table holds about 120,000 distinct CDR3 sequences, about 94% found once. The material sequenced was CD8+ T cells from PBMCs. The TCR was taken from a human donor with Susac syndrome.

The chain's CDR3 is CASTVWDRGHEQFF. The CDR3 nucleotides read TGTGCCAGCACCGTCTGGGACAGGGGTCATGAGCAGTTCTTC. The J gene is TRBJ2-1, the V gene TRBV12-3 or TRBV12-4; TRBD1 matches 10 bases. The CDR3 runs to 14 residues. V shed 7 bases and J 8 bases; nucleotides not matched to a gene: 8.